The rows below give T cell receptor beta chains drawn from one sample of a study of blood T cell repertoires in COVID-19. TCRdb keeps only in-frame clones here, not all; method: immunoSEQ multiplex PCR. The data hold about 100,000 clones, with approximately 81% observed a single time. The source material was peripheral blood. Receptor source: a human donor in a cohort sampled during active COVID-19. CDR3s include the opening cysteine and the closing phenylalanine or tryptophan. The order of the fields is CDR3 length, D gene, clone size, V gene, J gene, CDR3 protein, CDR3 DNA. D genes are given only for firm matches. Clone size, where shown, is once, few, many, or a class for clones that have expanded.

>14|NA|NA|TRBV5-8|TRBJ2-3
CASRSTGTSDTQYF
TGTGCCAGCAGATCGACAGGCACCTCAGATACGCAGTATTTT
>16|TRBD2|NA|TRBV6-1|TRBJ2-7
CASSAGSSGGFYEQYF
TGTGCCAGCAGTGCCGGTTCTAGCGGGGGATTCTACGAGCAGTACTTC
>13|NA|NA|TRBV25-1|TRBJ2-7
CASSDDRNYEQYF
TGTGCCAGCAGTGATGACAGAAACTACGAGCAGTACTTC
>13|NA|NA|TRBV3-1/TRBV3-2|TRBJ2-1
CASSQDALTEQFF
TGTGCCAGCAGCCAAGACGCGTTAACGGAGCAGTTCTTC
>15|NA|once|TRBV18|TRBJ1-6
CASSPTTQANSPLHF
TGTGCCAGCTCACCAACCACCCAGGCCAATTCACCCCTCCACTTT
>15|NA|once|TRBV2|TRBJ1-6
CASSGILTGRSPLHF
TGTGCCAGCAGTGGAATCCTTACAGGAAGATCACCCCTCCACTTT
>14|TRBD1|once|TRBV7-2|TRBJ2-1
CASSLATGSSEQFF
TGTGCCAGCAGCTTAGCGACAGGGTCTAGTGAGCAGTTCTTC
>14|NA|NA|TRBV7-9|TRBJ1-1
CASSSYTGNTEAFF
TGTGCCAGCAGCTCATACACGGGGAACACTGAAGCTTTCTTT
>15|TRBD1|NA|TRBV9|TRBJ1-2
CASSVVEGAFDGYTF
TGTGCCAGCAGCGTAGTGGAGGGGGCGTTCGATGGCTACACCTTC
>15|NA|NA|TRBV7-2|TRBJ2-3
CASSLSVYSTDTQYF
TGTGCCAGCAGCTTATCGGTCTATAGCACAGATACGCAGTATTTT
>15|NA|NA|TRBV6-5|TRBJ2-3
CASSYSWESADTQYF
TGTGCCAGCAGTTACTCGTGGGAGTCTGCAGATACGCAGTATTTT
>15|TRBD2|NA|TRBV7-2|TRBJ2-3
CASSLSGRGTDTQYF
TGTGCCAGCAGCCTTAGCGGGAGAGGCACAGATACGCAGTATTTT
>15|NA|few|TRBV3-1/TRBV3-2|TRBJ1-2
CASSQKQGRHYGYTF
TGTGCCAGCAGCCAAAAACAGGGTAGGCACTATGGCTACACCTTC
>16|TRBD2|NA|TRBV9|TRBJ2-3
CASSPRGLADPDTQYF
TGTGCCAGCAGCCCCCGGGGACTAGCTGATCCAGATACGCAGTATTTT
>17|TRBD2|few|TRBV9|TRBJ2-3
CASSKMAFAGVTDTQYF
TGTGCCAGCAGTAAGATGGCCTTCGCGGGGGTTACAGATACGCAGTATTTT
>15|NA|NA|TRBV19|TRBJ1-1
CASSIDQVQSAEAFF
TGTGCCAGTAGTATAGATCAGGTACAGTCCGCTGAAGCTTTCTTT
>12|NA|NA|TRBV6-4|TRBJ1-4
CASSHRDEKLFF
TGTGCCAGCAGCCATCGGGATGAAAAACTGTTTTTT
>15|NA|once|TRBV25-1|TRBJ2-3
CASSEFGVSSDTQYF
TGTGCCAGCAGTGAATTCGGGGTTAGTTCAGATACGCAGTATTTT
>14|NA|NA|TRBV5-5|TRBJ2-2
CASSWGTTTGELFF
TGTGCCAGCAGCTGGGGGACAACAACCGGGGAGCTGTTTTTT
>13|TRBD1|NA|TRBV5-5|TRBJ2-7
CASSRDRGYEQYF
TGTGCCAGCAGTCGGGACAGGGGCTACGAGCAGTACTTC
>14|TRBD2|NA|TRBV29-1|TRBJ2-2
CSVDVAGYTGELFF
TGCAGCGTTGATGTAGCGGGATACACCGGGGAGCTGTTTTTT
>13|TRBD1|NA|TRBV5-5|TRBJ2-5
CASSQTGRETQYF
TGTGCCAGCAGCCAGACAGGGCGCGAGACCCAGTACTTC
>15|TRBD1|once|TRBV3-1/TRBV3-2|TRBJ2-1
CASSQGRGWVNEQFF
TGTGCCAGCAGCCAAGGCAGGGGGTGGGTCAATGAGCAGTTCTTC
>15|NA|NA|TRBV5-1|TRBJ2-5
CASSPDLDRKETQYF
TGCGCCAGCAGCCCCGATCTGGACAGAAAAGAGACCCAGTACTTC
>14|NA|NA|TRBV19|TRBJ2-2
CASSIEGGAGELFF
TGTGCCAGTAGTATAGAAGGGGGGGCCGGGGAGCTGTTTTTT
>12|NA|NA|TRBV19|TRBJ2-2
CASSVRTGELFF
TGTGCCAGTAGTGTTAGAACCGGGGAGCTGTTTTTT
>14|TRBD1|NA|TRBV9|TRBJ2-7
CASSVDRLNYEQYF
TGTGCCAGCAGCGTGGACAGGTTAAACTACGAGCAGTACTTC
>16|NA|NA|TRBV5-5|TRBJ1-3
CASSLFKQVTGNTIYF
TGTGCCAGCAGCTTATTTAAACAGGTCACTGGAAACACCATATATTTT
>14|TRBD1|once|TRBV18|TRBJ2-4
CASSPRGGENIQYF
TGTGCCAGCTCACCTCGAGGGGGCGAAAACATTCAGTACTTC
>15|NA|NA|TRBV2|TRBJ1-6
CASSGAGTLNSPLHF
TGTGCCAGCAGTGGGGCAGGGACATTGAATTCACCCCTCCACTTT
>16|TRBD1|NA|TRBV7-2|TRBJ2-7
CASSLDLLTGRYEQYF
TGTGCCAGCAGCTTAGACCTTTTGACAGGGAGATACGAGCAGTACTTC